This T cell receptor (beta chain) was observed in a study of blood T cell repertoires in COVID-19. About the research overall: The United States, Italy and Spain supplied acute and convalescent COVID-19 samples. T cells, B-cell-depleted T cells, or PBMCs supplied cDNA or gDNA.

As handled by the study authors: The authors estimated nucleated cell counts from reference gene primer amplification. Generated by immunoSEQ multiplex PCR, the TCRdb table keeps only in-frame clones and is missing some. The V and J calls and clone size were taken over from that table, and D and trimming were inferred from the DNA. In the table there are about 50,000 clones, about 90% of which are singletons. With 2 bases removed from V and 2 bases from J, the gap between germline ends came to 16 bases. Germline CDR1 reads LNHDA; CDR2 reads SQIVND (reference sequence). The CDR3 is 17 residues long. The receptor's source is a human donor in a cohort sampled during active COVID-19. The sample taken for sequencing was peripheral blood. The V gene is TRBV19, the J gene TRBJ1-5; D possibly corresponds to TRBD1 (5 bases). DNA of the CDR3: TGTGCCAGTAGTATACGGCGGAGGGGTCGGGGCAATCAGCCCCAGCATTTT. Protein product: CASSIRRRGRGNQPQHF.